This TCR beta chain stems from a study of regulatory T cells in long-lasting Graves disease (dated by TCRdb to the early 2020s). Regarding the study in general: Patients with newly diagnosed Graves' disease had been on antithyroid drugs for under 3 months. This study used TCR sequencing and RNA sequencing of peripheral blood to compare persistent Graves' disease patients against newly diagnosed Graves' disease patients. The study was registered as a clinical trial and conducted in China. TCR sequencing covered roughly 13 persistent and roughly 20 newly diagnosed Graves' disease patients, 33 samples in total. Results and caveats for the whole study, not just this receptor: The study examined only peripheral blood because the primary lesion, thyroid tissue, could not be accessed. A larger number of public clonotypes was shared among persistent patients (fewer than 3,000) than among newly diagnosed patients (around 870). As a limitation, the authors acknowledged that the small sample size may reduce accuracy. Compared with newly diagnosed patients, patients with persistent Graves' disease had lower TCR Shannon entropy and fewer highly expanded clones, which suggests clonal expansion. Preferential use of TRBV28, TRBJ1-2 and TRBJ2-5 was observed in persistent disease, whereas TRBV20-1 and TRBJ2-1 were favored in newly diagnosed disease. Sequencing and analysis were limited to the TCR beta chain.

In regard to this clonotype: The target of this receptor is not known. Base-call qualities are not available, and no considerably larger clone is one nucleotide away.

The sample's time point label, in plain terms: newly diagnosed GD, antithyroid drugs for less than 3 months. For both TCR sequencing and RNA sequencing, RNA was extracted from PBMCs in TRIzol. The diagnosis of Graves' disease followed American Thyroid Association guidelines. Patients for the study were recruited at an endocrinology department in Xi'an, China. Each patient gave 9 to 10 milliliters of peripheral blood, collected in an EDTA anticoagulant tube. Ficoll Paque Plus density gradient separation was used to isolate PBMCs, and no further T cell sorting was done. An Agilent 2100 Bioanalyzer and agarose gel were used to check RNA quality, while a NanoDrop 2000 measured RNA concentration. The V and J ends are trimmed by 1 base and 3 bases, leaving 17 bases between them. Counted from cysteine to phenylalanine, this CDR3 has 17 amino acids. Left in the record is the CDR3 DNA by itself, 51 bases read in frame from the first base. As encoded in the germline V gene, CDR1 is SGHAT while CDR2 is FQNNGV.

Library preparation employed multiplex PCR. TCRdb records Illumina HiSeq 4000 as the sequencer. iRepertoire HTBI primers and Arm-PCR amplification of CDR3 regions were used to construct TCR beta libraries. PCR products were gel purified before sequencing. The authors' analysis ran thus. A total of 62 TRBV and under 15 TRBJ segments were identified across samples and were used for gene usage analysis of CDR3 amino acid clonotypes. COPE and FqMerger were used to merge the filtered high-quality paired reads into contigs. BLAST was used to align contigs to IMGT TRBV, TRBD and TRBJ reference genes, and CDR3 was defined according to IMGT. Any clonotype with a frequency above 0.1% was classified as a highly expanded clone. Shannon entropy was used to measure repertoire diversity, and the Gini coefficient was used to measure V-J evenness. A clonotype found in more than one individual was treated as public. TCRdb reprocessed the public reads (quality trimming at Q25 with fastp, clone calling with MiXCR) and kept in-frame beta chains. Each CDR3 protein gets just one entry, which takes the most common genes and DNA from the rows behind it. TCRdb's processing, not the study's, gives the V and J calls here. The sample table holds roughly 220,000 distinct CDR3 sequences, of which approximately 16% were seen once. In total, the top ten clones hold roughly a fifth of the sample.

The sample consisted of peripheral blood mononuclear cells (PBMCs), taken at new diagnosis, from a patient treated with antithyroid drugs. This chain joins TRBV11-2 to TRBJ2-3; TRBD1 could be the D gene, as 6 bases match. This sequence was found in a female donor with Graves disease. CDR3 reads: CASSLGGLARATDTQYF. The nucleotide sequence is given as TGTGCCAGCAGCTTAGGGGGGCTAGCTCGAGCTACAGATACGCAGTATTTT.